Shown below are 4 T cell receptor beta chains from a single sample sequenced in a study of neoadjuvant anti-PD-1 for oral cavity cancer. The data were produced by immunoSEQ multiplex PCR, yet TCRdb's version contains in-frame clones alone and is incomplete. The sample has fewer than 20,000 clones; 66% are singletons. Material: PBMCs, obtained before nivolumab (anti-PD-1) treatment. The receptor set was obtained from a person aged 35 to 85 with oral cavity squamous cell carcinoma.

This chain joins TRBV6-5 and TRBJ1-1, with 7 bases lining up with TRBD1. The CDR3 extends over 14 amino acids. V trimming: 6 bases; J trimming: 9 bases; junction bases outside the gene matches: 13. The V gene's germline CDR1 is MNHEY and CDR2 SVGAGI. The CDR3 DNA is TGTGCCAGCAGGCAACCGTCGGGACAGTTGCAAGCTTTCTTT. As protein: CASRQPSGQLQAFF.

The V call is TRBV29-1, the J call TRBJ2-1, with 11 bases aligning to TRBD2. Germline V gene lookup returns CDR1 SQVTM and CDR2 ANQGSEA. The CDR3 has 22 amino acids. V shed 1 base, J shed 0 bases, and the junction held 20 bases outside the gene matches. CDR3 protein: CSVEGSGQPGTSGPSSYNEQFF. In nucleotides, the CDR3 is TGCAGCGTTGAAGGGTCCGGGCAACCCGGGACTAGCGGACCCAGCTCCTACAATGAGCAGTTCTTC.

J is TRBJ2-7 and V is TRBV11-2, with TRBD1 matching 7 bases. CDR1 and CDR2 (germline): SGHAT, FQNNGV. V trimming: 5 bases; J trimming: 1 base; junction bases outside the gene matches: 8. The CDR3 is 15 amino acids. CDR3 loop: CASSPPMGQSYEQYF. CDR3 DNA: TGTGCCAGCAGCCCGCCTATGGGACAGTCCTACGAGCAGTACTTC.

The V and J genes are TRBV13 and TRBJ2-2, with D maybe TRBD2 (6 bases). Trimming stripped 2 bases from V and 0 bases from J, with 7 bases between. The CDR3 totals 15 residues. Germline V gene sequence: CDR1 PRHDT, CDR2 FYEKMQ (reference sequence). The CDR3 is CASSLRLANTGELFF. In DNA, the CDR3 is TGTGCCAGCAGCTTACGACTAGCGAACACCGGGGAGCTGTTTTTT.